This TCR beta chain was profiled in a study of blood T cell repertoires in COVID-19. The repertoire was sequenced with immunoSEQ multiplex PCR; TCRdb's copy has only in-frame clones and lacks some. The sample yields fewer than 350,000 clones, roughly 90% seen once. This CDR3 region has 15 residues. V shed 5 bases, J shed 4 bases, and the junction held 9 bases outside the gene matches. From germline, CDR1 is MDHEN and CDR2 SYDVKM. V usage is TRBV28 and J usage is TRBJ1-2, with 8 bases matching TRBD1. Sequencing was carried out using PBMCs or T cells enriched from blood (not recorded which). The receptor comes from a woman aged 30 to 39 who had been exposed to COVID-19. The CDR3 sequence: CASSTWTGRLYGYTF. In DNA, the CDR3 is TGTGCCAGCAGTACGTGGACAGGGAGGCTCTATGGCTACACCTTC.